The 4 T cell receptor beta chains in this list originate from one sample, sequenced in a study of cytomegalovirus exposure and HLA in healthy donors. The PCR had 60 Vbeta and 13 Jbeta primers. TCRdb keeps only in-frame clones here, not all; method: immunoSEQ multiplex PCR. Here the sample spans approximately 160,000 clones, over 70% being singletons. Sequencing input: PBMCs. Receptors originate from a man in his fifties in good health and CMV-seropositive.

CDR3 protein: CASSSYRGAGANVLTF. The CDR3 DNA reads TGTGCCAGCTCATCATACAGGGGAGCCGGGGCCAACGTCCTGACTTTC. The chain recombines TRBV18 with TRBJ2-6, with 7 bases aligning to TRBD1. Germline trimming cut 5 bases from V and 4 bases from J; bases unmatched to any gene: 8. The CDR3 is made up of 16 amino acids. CDR1 is KGHSH, CDR2 LQKENI, per germline.

The genes are TRBV28 and TRBJ1-4; 10 positions match TRBD1. The CDR3 extends over 17 amino acids. In germline, CDR1 is MDHEN, CDR2 SYDVKM. Losses at the gene ends were 4 bases for V and 2 bases for J; bases not matched to a gene: 7. CDR3 in DNA: TGTGCCAGCAGTTCCCGGGACAGGGGAATGACTAATGAAAAACTGTTTTTT. It encodes CASSSRDRGMTNEKLFF.

J is TRBJ2-7 and V is TRBV27, with 8 positions matching TRBD1. The length of the CDR3 is 14 residues. Germline lookup yields CDR1 MNHEY and CDR2 SMNVEV (reference sequence). The ends lost 4 bases at V and 1 base at J; junction bases unmatched: 3. The CDR3 DNA reads TGTGCCAGCAGTTCCGGACAGGGATCCTACGAGCAGTACTTC. Protein product: CASSSGQGSYEQYF.

This clone was recorded a few times. The gene calls are TRBV9 and TRBJ2-1; 9 bases are a match to TRBD2. Germline V gene lookup returns CDR1 SGDLS and CDR2 YYNGEE. CDR3 length equals 15 residues. V gave up 3 bases and J gave up 7 bases; unmatched junction bases: 8. Here the CDR3 DNA reads TGTGCCAGCAGCGCCCATAGCGGGAGCGGGAATGAGCAGTTCTTC. It is translated as CASSAHSGSGNEQFF.